The next 21 T cell receptor beta chains were all read from a single sample in a study of cytomegalovirus exposure and HLA in healthy donors. The method was immunoSEQ multiplex PCR; TCRdb's version includes in-frame clones alone and lacks a portion of them. The sample contains 200,000 or so clones, 84% of which appear only once. Sequencing was carried out using PBMCs. The receptors come from a man aged 18 to 30 in good health and CMV-seropositive.

The CDR3 coding sequence is TGTGCCAGCAGCAGTACCGGGACAGGGGGCGCAGATACGCAGTATTTT. It encodes CASSSTGTGGADTQYF. The chain recombines TRBV11-2 with TRBJ2-3; TRBD1 aligns across 12 bases. Looked up from germline, CDR1 is SGHAT and CDR2 is FQNNGV. The CDR3 covers 16 residues. With V trimmed by 5 bases and J by 4 bases, 7 bases remained unmatched.

This clone was seen more than once but under ten times. The gene calls are TRBV2 and TRBJ2-4, with D perhaps matching TRBD2 (6 bases). This CDR3 is built from 16 residues. Germline CDR1 SNHLY, CDR2 FYNNEI. Trimming shortened V by 3 bases and J by 0 bases, and 12 bases separated the two germline ends. CDR3 sequence: CASSEGSGLAKNIQYF. The CDR3 DNA is TGTGCCAGCAGTGAGGGTAGCGGACTAGCCAAAAACATTCAGTACTTC. The entire variable domain, with the rest obtained from reference TRBV2 and TRBJ2-4, is as follows: EPEVTQTPSHQVTQMGQEVILRCVPISNHLYFYWYRQILGQKVEFLVSFYNNEISEKSEIFDDQFSVERPDGSNFTLKIRSTKLEDSAMYFCASSEGSGLAKNIQYFGAGTRLSVL.

The V call is TRBV28, the J call TRBJ1-5; D unclear. CDR1 and CDR2 from the germline V gene are MDHEN and SYDVKM. V lost 2 bases and J lost 2, with 10 bases in between. The CDR3 runs 15 residues. CDR3 nucleotides: TGTGCCAGCAGTTTACGCTTAACGGGCAATCAGCCCCAGCATTTT. This gives the protein CASSLRLTGNQPQHF.

The J gene is TRBJ2-5, the V gene TRBV15; TRBD2 matches at 7 bases. The CDR3 covers 15 residues. Germline V gives CDR1 LNHNV, CDR2 YYDKDF (reference sequence). J lost 5 bases, V lost 2 bases, and 8 bases had no gene match. CDR3 in amino acids: CATSRTPSGRETQYF. The CDR3, as DNA: TGTGCCACCAGCAGAACGCCTAGCGGCCGGGAGACCCAGTACTTC.

This rearrangement joins TRBV6-5 to TRBJ2-7; weak D call: TRBD2 (6 bases). This CDR3 spans 16 amino acids. The V and J ends lost 4 bases and 3 bases respectively, with 19 bases between them. The germline V gene has CDR1 MNHEY and CDR2 SVGAGI. The CDR3 DNA reads TGTGCCAGCAGTTCGATTACGGGAGTACCTAACTACGAGCAGTACTTC. Encoded protein: CASSSITGVPNYEQYF.

The chain employs TRBV7-6 and TRBJ2-2; weak D call: TRBD2 (6 bases). Germline V lookup: CDR1 SGHVS, CDR2 FNYEAQ. The V and J ends lost 4 bases and 7 bases respectively, with 13 bases between them. This CDR3 region has 14 residues. CDR3 amino acids: CASSSGGDVGELFF. The DNA for the CDR3 is TGTGCCAGCAGCTCCGGCGGGGACGTCGGGGAGCTGTTTTTT.

V and J are TRBV18 and TRBJ1-5, with D unresolved. This CDR3 comprises 15 residues. Germline-derived CDR1 and CDR2 are KGHSH and LQKENI. V was pared by 2 bases and J by 2 bases, with 10 bases between. The CDR3 spells CASSPIGDGNQPQHF. The DNA for the CDR3 is TGTGCCAGCTCACCAATCGGGGATGGCAATCAGCCCCAGCATTTT. Supplemented by reference TRBV18 and TRBJ1-5, the full variable domain reads NAGVMQNPRHLVRRRGQEARLRCSPMKGHSHVYWYRQLPEEGLKFMVYLQKENIIDESGMPKERFSAEFPKEGPSILRIQQVVRGDSAAYFCASSPIGDGNQPQHFGDGTRLSIL.

The chain joins TRBV28 to TRBJ2-2, with D perhaps TRBD1 (6 bases). The CDR3 runs 14 residues. V lost 5 bases to trimming and J lost 5 bases, with 12 bases between them. Germline loops: CDR1 MDHEN, CDR2 SYDVKM. The DNA for the CDR3 is TGTGCCAGCAGTCGCGCAGGGGTAACCGGGGAGCTGTTTTTT. Its translation: CASSRAGVTGELFF.

The gene calls are TRBV30 and TRBJ2-2; the match to TRBD2 covers 12 bases. The germline V gene encodes CDR1 GTSNPN and CDR2 SVGIG (reference sequence). CDR3 size: 18 residues. V shed 3 bases, J shed 1 base, and the junction held 9 bases outside the gene matches. This CDR3 reads CAWRKWLAGGVNTGELFF. As DNA, the CDR3 is TGTGCCTGGAGAAAGTGGCTAGCGGGAGGGGTGAACACCGGGGAGCTGTTTTTT.

This clone is a singleton in its sample. The V call is TRBV25-1, the J call TRBJ1-1, with 7 bases identical to TRBD1. Germline V gives CDR1 MGHDK, CDR2 SYGVNS. The CDR3 is made up of 13 amino acids. V shed 1 base, J shed 10 bases, and the junction held 6 bases outside the gene matches. CDR3: CASSESYRGGAFF. The CDR3 region has the DNA TGTGCCAGCAGTGAATCTTACAGGGGAGGAGCTTTCTTT.

V gene TRBV30 combines with J gene TRBJ1-4; no reliable D call. CDR3 length equals 12 residues. V lost 1 base and J lost 7, with 7 bases in between. The germline V gene has CDR1 GTSNPN and CDR2 SVGIG (reference sequence). The CDR3, as DNA: TGTGCCTGGAGTGGGGGAGCTGAAAAACTGTTTTTT. This gives the protein CAWSGGAEKLFF.

The rearrangement joins TRBV28 to TRBJ2-4; D might be TRBD2 (5 bases). V was trimmed by 7 bases and J by 1 base, leaving 11 bases between them. Germline V gives CDR1 MDHEN, CDR2 SYDVKM. The CDR3 covers 14 residues. The CDR3 sequence is CASNIRDAKNIQYF. In nucleotides, the CDR3 is TGTGCCAGCAATATACGGGATGCCAAAAACATTCAGTACTTC. Full variable domain (rest looked up from reference TRBV28 and TRBJ2-4): DVKVTQSSRYLVKRTGEKVFLECVQDMDHENMFWYRQDPGLGLRLIYFSYDVKMKEKGDIPEGYSVSREKKERFSLILESASTNQTSMYLCASNIRDAKNIQYFGAGTRLSVL.

V usage is TRBV5-6 and J usage is TRBJ1-2; unclear D gene. The CDR3 totals 13 residues. CDR1 is SGHDT, CDR2 YYEEEE, per germline. Trimming shortened V by 3 bases and J by 8 bases, and 14 bases separated the two germline ends. This CDR3 is CASSSPGSLGYTF. The DNA for the CDR3 is TGTGCCAGCAGCTCCCCGGGATCTCTCGGCTACACCTTC.

This clone has only one observation. The V call is TRBV27, the J call TRBJ2-6; D unclear. The CDR3 is made up of 16 amino acids. Germline loops: CDR1 MNHEY, CDR2 SMNVEV (reference sequence). Trimming took 6 bases from V and 1 from J, leaving 13 bases between them. CDR3 protein: CASSYPFWSGANVLTF. DNA of the CDR3: TGTGCCAGCAGCTATCCATTTTGGTCTGGGGCCAACGTCCTGACTTTC.

This CDR3 reads CASSPGRTGYTF. The CDR3 bases are TGTGCCAGCTCACCGGGCAGAACTGGCTACACCTTC. This chain connects TRBV18 to TRBJ1-2; D is undetermined. Between the trimmed V and J ends, which lost 3 bases and 7 bases, there was a span of 9 bases. Germline V lookup: CDR1 KGHSH, CDR2 LQKENI. The CDR3 totals 12 residues. Full variable domain (missing parts from reference TRBV18 and TRBJ1-2): NAGVMQNPRHLVRRRGQEARLRCSPMKGHSHVYWYRQLPEEGLKFMVYLQKENIIDESGMPKERFSAEFPKEGPSILRIQQVVRGDSAAYFCASSPGRTGYTFGSGTRLTVV.

In its sample, this clone was seen once. The chain links TRBV4-1 to TRBJ1-2; D unresolved. V was trimmed by 4 bases and J by 2 bases, leaving 14 bases between them. Germline V gives CDR1 MGHRA, CDR2 YSYEKL. This CDR3 has 15 amino acids. The CDR3 here is CASSLAPDSNYGYTF. CDR3 nucleotide sequence: TGCGCCAGCAGCCTAGCCCCGGATAGCAACTATGGCTACACCTTC.

The CDR3 nucleotides are TGTGCCAGTAAGGGACAGCTCCACGAGACCCAGTACTTC. It encodes CASKGQLHETQYF. The V gene is TRBV19, the J gene TRBJ2-5; 7 positions agree with TRBD1. The CDR3 spans 13 residues. Germline loops: CDR1 LNHDA, CDR2 SQIVND (reference sequence). J was trimmed by 5 bases and V by 7 bases; bases with no gene match: 7.

The J gene is TRBJ2-1, the V gene TRBV2; TRBD1 might be the D (5 bases). From germline, CDR1 is SNHLY and CDR2 FYNNEI. Trimming shortened V by 1 base and J by 0 bases, and 13 bases separated the two germline ends. This CDR3 is built from 17 residues. DNA for the CDR3: TGTGCCAGCAGTGAAGAGGGGTGGCAAAGCTCCTACAATGAGCAGTTCTTC. Translating it yields CASSEEGWQSSYNEQFF.

The chain combines TRBV15 with TRBJ2-5, with 9 bases lining up with TRBD1. CDR3 length equals 16 residues. CDR1 is LNHNV and CDR2 is YYDKDF in the germline V gene (reference sequence). After removal of 1 base from V and 5 bases from J, the junction contained 8 bases not matched to a gene. The CDR3 bases are TGTGCCACCAGCAGAGCGTGGGACAGGGTGGATGAGACCCAGTACTTC. Its protein is CATSRAWDRVDETQYF.

This chain connects TRBV7-9 to TRBJ2-1; TRBD1 matches at 7 bases. CDR3 length: 13 residues. The germline CDR1 and CDR2 sequences are SEHNR and FQNEAQ (reference sequence). V dropped 5 bases and J dropped 8; count of bases not matched to a gene: 6. CDR3 residues: CASSPRQGYEQFF. The CDR3 DNA sequence: TGTGCCAGCAGCCCAAGACAGGGTTATGAGCAGTTCTTC. Full variable domain (remainder filled in from reference TRBV7-9 and TRBJ2-1): DTGVSQNPRHKITKRGQNVTFRCDPISEHNRLYWYRQTLGQGPEFLTYFQNEAQLEKSRLLSDRFSAERPKGSFSTLEIQRTEQGDSAMYLCASSPRQGYEQFFGPGTRLTVL.

This chain links TRBV27 with TRBJ2-7; D may be TRBD2 (6 bases). CDR1 is MNHEY, CDR2 SMNVEV, per germline (reference sequence). V shed 11 bases and J shed 3 bases, with 11 bases lying between them. There are 11 residues in the CDR3. CDR3 sequence: CAAGSIYEQYF. In DNA, the CDR3 is TGTGCCGCGGGGTCTATCTACGAGCAGTACTTC.